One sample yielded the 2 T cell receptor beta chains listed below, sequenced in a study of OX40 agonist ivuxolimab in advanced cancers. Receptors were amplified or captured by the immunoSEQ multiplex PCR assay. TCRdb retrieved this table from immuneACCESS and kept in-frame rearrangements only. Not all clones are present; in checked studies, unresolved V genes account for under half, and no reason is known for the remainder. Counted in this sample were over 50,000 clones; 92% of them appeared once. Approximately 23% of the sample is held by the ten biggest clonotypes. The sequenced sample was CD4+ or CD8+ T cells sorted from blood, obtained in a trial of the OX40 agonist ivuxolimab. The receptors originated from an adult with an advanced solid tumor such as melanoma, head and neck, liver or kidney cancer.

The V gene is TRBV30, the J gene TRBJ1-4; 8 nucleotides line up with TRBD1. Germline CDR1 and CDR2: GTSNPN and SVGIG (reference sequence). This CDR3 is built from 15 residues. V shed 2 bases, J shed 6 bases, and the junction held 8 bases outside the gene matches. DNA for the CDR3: TGTGCCTGGAGTTTCGGGACAGGCCTAGATGAAAAACTGTTTTTT. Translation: CAWSFGTGLDEKLFF.

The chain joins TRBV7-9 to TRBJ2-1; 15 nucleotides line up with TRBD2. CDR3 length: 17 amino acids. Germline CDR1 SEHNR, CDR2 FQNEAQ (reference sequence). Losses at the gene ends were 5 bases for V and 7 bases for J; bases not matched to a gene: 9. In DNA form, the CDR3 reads TGTGCCAGCAGCCCTCGGACTAGCGGGAGGGCCCGGAATGAGCAGTTCTTC. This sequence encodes CASSPRTSGRARNEQFF.